This T cell receptor (beta chain) is from a study of metastatic and nonmetastatic thyroid tumors. Study as a whole: Comparison of repertoires was carried out across blood and tumor or nodule tissue from malignant and benign thyroid patients.

Study findings and constraints: When malignant thyroid tumors were compared with benign nodules, TCR beta diversity was reportedly significantly higher in the malignant tumors. This held in both blood and tumor samples.

This clone occurred many times. Its cognate antigen is unknown. As originally analysed: CDR3 differences across clinicopathological groups were used to build a distant-metastasis classifier for papillary thyroid cancer. MiXCR reprocessed the PCR reads for TCRdb. These V and J calls rely on TCRdb rather than the paper's analysis. This table has some 15,000 clones, less than 20% appearing once. Each patient came to thyroid surgery without any prior treatment (of any kind). Specimen: blood. The clonotype originates from a female donor with papillary thyroid cancer or a benign thyroid nodule (not recorded which). Some clones in this sample may be carry-over from other donors' samples.

CDR3 sequence reads: CASSLAGTGSYEQYF. CDR3 nucleotide sequence: TGCGCCAGCAGCTTGGCCGGGACAGGGTCCTACGAGCAGTACTTC. The chain is built from TRBV5-1 and TRBJ2-7; 9 positions match TRBD1. V shed 0 bases, J shed 1 base, and the junction held 2 bases outside the gene matches. CDR3 length equals 15 residues. Per germline, CDR1 SGHRS and CDR2 YFSETQ.